The 9 T cell receptor beta chains presented below share a single source sample, sequenced in a study of shared clonotypes between healthy human individuals (dated by TCRdb to the early 2020s). CD8 naive samples consisted of CD45RO-negative cells that were positively selected for CCR7, yielding a CD45RA+CCR7+ population without TemRA cells. The library was prepared using the immunoSEQ multiplex PCR assay. Entries here come from immuneACCESS through TCRdb and include only in-frame sequences with V and J called. Some clones fail to appear in such tables; in the studies checked, an unresolved V gene covers under half of the shortfall, and the cause of the remainder is unknown. The sample records about 2 million clones, about 95% of which are singletons. The leading ten clones occupy roughly 1% of the sample. Sequenced: naive CD8+ T cells sorted from blood. The sample's cell subset or site label, in plain terms: CD45RA+CCR7+. These TCRs come from a young man in good health.

The chain uses TRBV7-9 and TRBJ1-2; 7 bases align to TRBD1. The CDR3 is 13 residues long. Germline-derived CDR1 and CDR2 are SEHNR and FQNEAQ (reference sequence). V shed 5 bases, J shed 7 bases, and the junction held 7 bases outside the gene matches. The CDR3, as DNA: TGTGCCAGCAGCGCCAACAGGGGTCTTGGCTACACCTTC. Translation: CASSANRGLGYTF.

The chain joins TRBV5-1 to TRBJ1-2; 9 bases map to TRBD1. Trimming at V came to 0 bases and at J to 6 bases, leaving 9 bases not matched to a gene. This CDR3 is 16 amino acids long. The germline V gene has CDR1 SGHRS and CDR2 YFSETQ. The CDR3 is CASSLASQGARDGYTF. The CDR3, as DNA: TGCGCCAGCAGCTTGGCTTCACAGGGGGCGCGGGATGGCTACACCTTC.

The chain links TRBV7-6 to TRBJ1-1; possible D gene TRBD1, 6 bases. Germline CDR1 and CDR2: SGHVS and FNYEAQ. Trimming took 4 bases from V and 2 from J, leaving 14 bases between them. This CDR3 has 15 residues. CDR3 residues: CASSSGGGGNTEAFF. Written as DNA, the CDR3 is TGTGCCAGCAGCTCAGGTGGGGGGGGCAACACTGAAGCTTTCTTT.

This clone was detected once. CDR3 region: CASSMDSEVEQYF. The CDR3 DNA sequence: TGTGCCAGTAGTATGGACAGCGAGGTCGAGCAGTACTTC. The chain links TRBV19 to TRBJ2-7, with a weak D call TRBD1 (6 bases). Trimming took 3 bases from V and 6 from J, leaving 12 bases between them. Germline loops: CDR1 LNHDA, CDR2 SQIVND (reference sequence). This CDR3 has 13 residues.

V is TRBV4-1 and J is TRBJ2-7; tentative D call: TRBD1 (5 bases). Germline V lookup: CDR1 MGHRA, CDR2 YSYEKL. CDR3 length: 16 residues. V dropped 3 bases and J dropped 1 base, with 16 bases sitting between them. The CDR3 DNA follows: TGCGCCAGCAGCCACGACCCTGACAGTCTTTCCTACGAGCAGTACTTC. Its translation is CASSHDPDSLSYEQYF.

For the CDR3, the DNA is TGTGCCAGCAGTGAATTGGCAGGGGCGAACACCGGGGAGCTGTTTTTT. Its translation is CASSELAGANTGELFF. The chain combines TRBV6-1 with TRBJ2-2; D possibly corresponds to TRBD1 (6 bases). Trimming stripped 2 bases from V and 0 bases from J, with 10 bases between. Germline V gives CDR1 MNHNS, CDR2 SASEGT. This CDR3 is 16 amino acids long.

In regard to this clone: Other DNA sequences in the same sample also yield this CDR3. V is TRBV28 and J is TRBJ2-7; a weak D match, TRBD2 (5 bases). V was trimmed by 6 bases and J by 4 bases, leaving 10 bases between them. Germline V CDR1 and CDR2: MDHEN, SYDVKM. This CDR3 comprises 12 residues. The CDR3 region is CASSLRGYEQYF. CDR3 coding DNA: TGTGCCAGCAGCCTCAGAGGGTACGAGCAGTACTTC.

The V call is TRBV27, the J call TRBJ1-6, with TRBD1 identical over 9 bases. The CDR3 consists of 18 residues. Germline V CDR1 and CDR2: MNHEY, SMNVEV (reference sequence). The V gene end was trimmed by 4 bases and the J gene end by 5 bases; junction bases not matched to a gene: 12. DNA of the CDR3: TGTGCCAGCAGTTCACCTTGGGACAGGGCCGGGAATAATTCACCCCTCCACTTT. It is translated as CASSSPWDRAGNNSPLHF.

The J gene is TRBJ1-2, the V gene TRBV5-4, with TRBD1 matching over 8 bases. Germline values: CDR1 SGHNT, CDR2 YYREEE (reference sequence). V lost 0 bases to trimming and J lost 5 bases; unmatched junction nucleotides: 3. The CDR3 covers 14 residues. The CDR3, as DNA: TGTGCCAGCAGCTTGGCAGGGGGCTTTTATGGCTACACCTTC. Its protein is CASSLAGGFYGYTF.